The rows below give T cell receptor beta chains drawn from one sample of a study of shared clonotypes between healthy human individuals. The method was immunoSEQ multiplex PCR; TCRdb's version includes in-frame clones alone and lacks a portion of them. Here the sample spans around 2,000,000 clones, about 93% being singletons. Sequencing was done on a sample of naive CD8+ T cells from PBMCs. These receptors all stem from a man younger than 35 in good health. Some clones in this sample may be carry-over from other donors' samples. The CDR3 runs from the conserved cysteine through the conserved F or W. Fields, in order: V gene, D gene, J gene, clone size, CDR3 DNA, CDR3 protein. The D gene is left open where the match is weak. The size of a clone is reported for some rows only, either as once, few or many, or as a class for expanded clones.

TRBV7-9	.	TRBJ2-5	.	TGTGCCAGCAGCGGAGGTCCTCCCATGTGGAACGCGGAGACCCAGTACTTC	CASSGGPPMWNAETQYF
TRBV9	.	TRBJ2-5	.	TGTGCCAGCAGCCCCGATGAGTACCAAGAGACCCAGTACTTC	CASSPDEYQETQYF
TRBV9	TRBD2	TRBJ2-1	.	TGTGCCAGCAGCGTAGGAGGGAGGGTCGATGAGCAGTTCTTC	CASSVGGRVDEQFF
TRBV11-2	.	TRBJ2-3	.	TGTGCCAGCACCCCTGTGGGGAGGACCCTAGTGGATACGCAGTATTTT	CASTPVGRTLVDTQYF
TRBV29-1	TRBD2	TRBJ2-3	.	TGCAGCGCCCAACGGTCTAGCGGGAGAACAGATACGCAGTATTTT	CSAQRSSGRTDTQYF
TRBV7-9	.	TRBJ2-6	.	TGTGCCAGCAGGCCAGGAGCTGGGGCCAACGTCCTGACTTTC	CASRPGAGANVLTF
TRBV30	.	TRBJ2-5	.	TGTGCCTGGAGTGAGGACAGCCAAGAGACCCAGTACTTC	CAWSEDSQETQYF
TRBV21-1	.	TRBJ2-7	once	TGTGCCAGCAGCGACGGGACAGCCGAGTACGAGCAGTACTTC	CASSDGTAEYEQYF
TRBV29-1	.	TRBJ2-4	.	TGCAGCGTGGGCTCGGGCCCTTTAGCCAAAAACATTCAGTACTTC	CSVGSGPLAKNIQYF
TRBV7-9	.	TRBJ2-5	.	TGTGCCAGCAGCTTATCCTTGGGGTACGAGACCCAGTACTTC	CASSLSLGYETQYF
TRBV15	.	TRBJ2-3	.	TGTGCCACCTCGGATATACGGTCATGGACGCAGTATTTT	CATSDIRSWTQYF
TRBV6-5	.	TRBJ2-7	.	TGTGCCAGCAGTTATCGGGGCGCGGGCGAGCAGTACTTC	CASSYRGAGEQYF
TRBV6-5	TRBD2	TRBJ2-1	.	TGTGCCAGCAACAGACTAGCGGGTTACAATGAGCAGTTCTTC	CASNRLAGYNEQFF
TRBV27	.	TRBJ1-1	.	TGTGCCAGCAGAGAAATGGGGGTAATTGAAGCTTTCTTT	CASREMGVIEAFF
TRBV7-3	.	TRBJ1-3	.	TGTGCCAGCAGCTTAGACAGGAACTCTGGAAACACCATATATTTT	CASSLDRNSGNTIYF
TRBV7-6	.	TRBJ1-4	once	TGTGCCAGCAGCACCTCGGAGCCTGGGCGAGAAAAACTGTTTTTT	CASSTSEPGREKLFF
TRBV30	TRBD2	TRBJ2-5	.	TGTGCCTGGAGATTTACTAGCGGGTTGTACCAAGAGACCCAGTACTTC	CAWRFTSGLYQETQYF
TRBV27	.	TRBJ1-1	.	TGTGCCAGCAGCCGCCGCGCCGACTCAACAGAAGCTTTCTTT	CASSRRADSTEAFF
TRBV9	.	TRBJ2-5	.	TGTGCCAGCAGCGGCCACCAAGAGACCCAGTACTTC	CASSGHQETQYF
TRBV19	.	TRBJ1-2	.	TGTGCCAGTAGTATTGGGAAACCCTATGGCTACACCTTC	CASSIGKPYGYTF
TRBV28	.	TRBJ1-5	.	TGTGCCACAACTAGCAATCAGCCCCAGCATTTT	CATTSNQPQHF
TRBV27	TRBD2	TRBJ2-5	.	TGTGCCAGCAGTTTTTCTAGCGGGACCACTCAAGAGACCCAGTACTTC	CASSFSSGTTQETQYF
TRBV7-9	TRBD2	TRBJ2-1	.	TGTGCCAGCAGCTTACTTACTAGCGGGAGTGACGAGCAGTTCTTC	CASSLLTSGSDEQFF
TRBV4-1	.	TRBJ2-7	.	TGCGCCAGCAGCCTCGCCATAATCCAGGGTTACGAGCAGTACTTC	CASSLAIIQGYEQYF
TRBV10-3	.	TRBJ1-1	.	TGTGCCATCAATCGCTCCACTGAAGCTTTCTTT	CAINRSTEAFF
TRBV2	.	TRBJ2-7	.	TGTGCCAGCGAATCCTACGAGCAGTACTTC	CASESYEQYF
TRBV5-1	.	TRBJ1-2	.	TGCGCCAGCAGCTTGGGGCCAGCGGTTTCGAATGGCTACACCTTC	CASSLGPAVSNGYTF
TRBV5-4	.	TRBJ1-1	.	TGTGCCAGCAGCTTCGGGGGAGACACTGAAGCTTTCTTT	CASSFGGDTEAFF
TRBV5-4	.	TRBJ1-1	.	TGTGCCAGCAGCCGAGGGGCAGATGAAGCTTTCTTT	CASSRGADEAFF
TRBV5-8	TRBD2	TRBJ2-5	.	TGTGCCAGCAGCTTGATGGTGGCTAGCGGGAGAGGAGAGACCCAGTACTTC	CASSLMVASGRGETQYF
TRBV28	.	TRBJ2-2	.	TGTGCCAGCAGTTCCCTTACTAGGAAGAACACCGGGGAGCTGTTTTTT	CASSSLTRKNTGELFF
TRBV15	.	TRBJ1-1	few	TGTGCCACCAGCAGTTTTGGCACTGAAGCTTTCTTT	CATSSFGTEAFF
TRBV7-2	TRBD2	TRBJ2-7	.	TGTGCCAGCAGCGTGACTAGCGCGACCCTCAGCTCCTACGAGCAGTACTTC	CASSVTSATLSSYEQYF
TRBV27	.	TRBJ2-7	.	TGTGCCAGCAGTTTATCGCCCGGGACGGCATCCTACGAGCAGTACTTC	CASSLSPGTASYEQYF
TRBV11-3	.	TRBJ1-4	.	TGTGCCAGCAGCACCTCGCGCAAGGGGGGTGGTGAAAAACTGTTTTTT	CASSTSRKGGGEKLFF
TRBV11-2	.	TRBJ2-7	.	TGTGCCAGCAGCTTCGACCGAGAGCAGTACTTC	CASSFDREQYF
TRBV28	.	TRBJ1-5	.	TGTGCCAGCAGTCCCATAGGGACCTATCAGCCCCAGCATTTT	CASSPIGTYQPQHF
TRBV6-4	TRBD1	TRBJ1-2	few	TGTGCCAGCAGTGACTCTGAGGGGGCTGTACTCGGCTACACCTTC	CASSDSEGAVLGYTF
TRBV9	.	TRBJ1-2	.	TGTGCCAGCAGCACATCCGGGACGCCCAACTATGGCTACACCTTC	CASSTSGTPNYGYTF
TRBV5-1	TRBD1	TRBJ2-7	.	TGCGCCAGCAGCTGGGGGGCTGGGACAGGGGCCCCCGAGCAGTACTTC	CASSWGAGTGAPEQYF
TRBV9	.	TRBJ2-7	.	TGTGCCAGCAGCGTAGGGTTCCCTGAATACGAGCAGTACTTC	CASSVGFPEYEQYF
TRBV4-1	.	TRBJ1-5	.	TGCGCCAGCAGCCAAGATCGTGGTAATCAGCCCCAGCATTTT	CASSQDRGNQPQHF
TRBV7-9	.	TRBJ2-1	once	TGTGCCAGCAGCTTACCCAATACTTTCAGCTCCTACAATGAGCAGTTCTTC	CASSLPNTFSSYNEQFF
TRBV19	.	TRBJ1-1	.	TGTGCCAGTAGTATAGTCAACAGCCCAGAAGCTTTCTTT	CASSIVNSPEAFF
TRBV7-9	TRBD1	TRBJ1-4	.	TGTGCCAGCAGCGTTACCGGGACAGAGCCTAATGAAAAACTGTTTTTT	CASSVTGTEPNEKLFF
TRBV7-2	.	TRBJ2-7	once	TGTGCCAGCAGCTTAGATGCTACCTCCTACGAGCAGTACTTC	CASSLDATSYEQYF
TRBV28	TRBD1	TRBJ2-6	.	TGTGCCAGCAGCAGAGACAGGGAAGGGGCCAACGTCCTGACTTTC	CASSRDREGANVLTF
TRBV7-9	TRBD1	TRBJ2-1	.	TGTGCCAGCAGCGACCGGGACAGGGTATGGGATGAGCAGTTCTTC	CASSDRDRVWDEQFF
TRBV28	.	TRBJ1-1	.	TGTGCCAGCAGTTTTAGGGTTTGGGGTTACACTGAAGCTTTCTTT	CASSFRVWGYTEAFF